This passage covers 6 T cell receptor beta chains from one sample sequenced in a study of T cell responses to AZD1222 COVID-19 vaccine. Using immunoSEQ multiplex PCR, the repertoire was profiled, and TCRdb retains in-frame clones only, with some absent. The table shows 200,000 or so clones, with around 86% occurring only once. The source material was peripheral blood, sampled on day 0 of MenACWY control vaccination. All receptors derive from an adult in good health.

The chain links TRBV12-3 or TRBV12-4 to TRBJ1-2; D is unclear. Trimming cost V 6 bases and J 8 bases, with 13 bases left between them. The CDR3 length is 12 residues. DNA for the CDR3: TGTGCCAGCAGCCCCGGAAAGAGGGGCTACACCTTC. Translated, it gives CASSPGKRGYTF.

The rearrangement joins TRBV28 to TRBJ1-4, with a tentative D call TRBD1 (5 bases). The CDR3 loop spans 15 amino acids. V shed 6 bases and J shed 8 bases, with 19 bases lying between them. Germline V gives CDR1 MDHEN, CDR2 SYDVKM. The CDR3 is CASRTGTFLGEKLFF. CDR3 sequence (DNA): TGTGCCAGCAGGACCGGGACCTTCTTGGGGGAAAAACTGTTTTTT.

This sequence joins TRBV18 and TRBJ2-1, with D possibly matching TRBD2 (6 bases). Germline lookup yields CDR1 KGHSH and CDR2 LQKENI. V lost 0 bases and J 8 bases, leaving 11 bases between the germline ends. The CDR3 length is 14 residues. CDR3 bases: TGTGCCAGCTCACCACCCCTTAAGCGGGATGAGCAGTTCTTC. This gives the protein CASSPPLKRDEQFF.

This chain connects TRBV14 to TRBJ2-7, with D unresolved. Germline V CDR1 and CDR2: SGHDN, FVKESK. The CDR3 has 11 residues. Between the trimmed V and J ends, which lost 4 bases and 7 bases, there was a span of 8 bases. The CDR3 DNA follows: TGTGCCAGCAGCCGCCTGGGGGAGCAGTACTTC. Translated: CASSRLGEQYF. The complete variable domain, with remaining parts taken from reference TRBV14 and TRBJ2-7, reads EAGVTQFPSHSVIEKGQTVTLRCDPISGHDNLYWYRRVMGKEIKFLLHFVKESKQDESGMPNNRFLAERTGGTYSTLKVQPAELEDSGVYFCASSRLGEQYFGPGTRLTVT.

This chain uses TRBV19 with TRBJ1-1, with 8 bases lining up with TRBD1. Trimming removed 7 bases from V and 0 bases from J; junction bases left unmatched: 7. Germline lookup yields CDR1 LNHDA and CDR2 SQIVND (reference sequence). CDR3 size: 15 residues. Here the CDR3 reads CASTPDRVLNTEAFF. The CDR3 nucleotides read TGTGCCAGTACCCCGGACAGGGTTTTGAACACTGAAGCTTTCTTT.

This clone was counted between two and nine times. V is TRBV5-8 and J is TRBJ1-4, with D maybe TRBD1 (5 bases). The germline V and J ends were trimmed by 7 bases and 7 bases, with 20 bases remaining between them. Germline-derived CDR1 and CDR2 are SGHTS and YDEGEE. This CDR3 has 15 residues. This chain's CDR3 is CASPPPRGWSEKLFF. DNA for the CDR3: TGTGCCAGCCCACCCCCGCGGGGCTGGAGTGAAAAACTGTTTTTT.